What follows are 2 T cell receptor beta chains derived from one specimen sequenced in a study of blood T cell repertoires in COVID-19 (dated by TCRdb to about 2020). The library came from the immunoSEQ multiplex PCR assay. Here the immuneACCESS table is served through TCRdb, limited to in-frame sequences with V and J called. Missing clones are a known gap in these copies; in checked studies unresolved V genes cover under half, and the rest lacks a known reason. The sample profile shows 250,000 or so clones; nearly 90% of them were found once. 4% to 5% of the sample rests with the top ten. The sample was peripheral blood. These receptors were collected from a woman aged 40-49 years who had recovered from COVID-19.

This clone has only one observation. The chain recombines TRBV19 with TRBJ2-5, with TRBD2 matching over 7 bases. Germline CDR1 and CDR2: LNHDA and SQIVND (reference sequence). The CDR3 has 14 residues. Losses at the gene ends were 6 bases for V and 4 bases for J; bases not matched to a gene: 8. The CDR3 sequence is CASSNGLVLETQYF. Here the CDR3 DNA reads TGTGCCAGTAGCAATGGACTAGTCTTAGAGACCCAGTACTTC.

The chain combines TRBV28 with TRBJ1-2, with TRBD1 identical over 9 bases. The J segment lost 4 bases and the V segment lost 8 bases, leaving 5 bases of the junction unmatched. The CDR3 length is 13 residues. CDR1 MDHEN and CDR2 SYDVKM come from the germline V gene. CDR3 DNA: TGTGCCAGCCGGGGACAGGGATCCTATGGCTACACCTTC. It encodes CASRGQGSYGYTF.